Listed below are T cell receptor beta chains from one sample, sequenced in a study of T cells in Graves' hyperthyroidism and ophthalmopathy. TCRdb analysed the multiplex PCR reads with MiXCR anew, one entry per CDR3 protein. The sample gives more than 550,000 distinct CDR3 sequences, roughly 45% of which show up once; less than 8.5% is in the top ten. Sample: peripheral blood or thyroid tissue (not recorded which). Every receptor here comes from an adult man with Graves' disease, either hyperthyroidism or ophthalmopathy (not recorded which). Each CDR3 is given with its conserved first and last residue. The D gene is left open where the match is weak. Clone size appears in some rows only: once, few, many, or a class for an expanded clone.

j_call,d_call,v_call,clone_size,cdr3_aa,cdr3_nt
TRBJ1-6,.,TRBV10-2,.,CVSTGTDSPLHF,TGCGTCAGCACGGGTACGGATTCACCCCTCCACTTT
TRBJ2-7,TRBD1,TRBV19,.,CASSIQGGGYEQYF,TGTGCCAGTAGTATCCAAGGGGGCGGGTACGAGCAGTACTTC
TRBJ2-7,TRBD1,TRBV6-1,.,CASSRTGGPYEQYF,TGTGCCAGCAGCCGGACAGGGGGCCCCTACGAGCAGTACTTC
TRBJ1-5,.,TRBV2,many,CASSAEESSFFRPQHF,TGTGCCAGCAGTGCTGAAGAATCCTCCTTTTTTCGGCCCCAGCATTTT
TRBJ1-5,.,TRBV12-3/TRBV12-4,.,CASSLAQAGNQPQHF,TGTGCCAGCAGTTTAGCGCAGGCAGGGAATCAGCCCCAGCATTTT
TRBJ2-5,.,TRBV7-8,.,CASRGPETQYF,TGTGCCAGCAGGGGACCAGAGACCCAGTACTTC
TRBJ1-5,.,TRBV7-9,.,CASSFSGMNQPQHF,TGTGCCAGCAGCTTCTCGGGGATGAATCAGCCCCAGCATTTT
TRBJ1-2,TRBD1,TRBV29-1,many,CSVDAGGYGYTF,TGCAGCGTTGATGCAGGGGGCTATGGCTACACCTTC
TRBJ2-7,.,TRBV3-1,.,CASSKPDSYEQYF,TGTGCCAGCAGCAAACCCGACAGTTACGAGCAGTACTTC
TRBJ1-4,.,TRBV7-8,few,CASSYSGTKDEKLFF,TGTGCCAGCAGCTACTCCGGGACAAAAGACGAAAAACTGTTTTTT
TRBJ1-5,.,TRBV24-1,.,CATRGAYNQPQHF,TGTGCCACCAGGGGGGCATACAATCAGCCCCAGCATTTT
TRBJ1-4,TRBD1,TRBV12-3/TRBV12-4,.,CATSDHGQGKGDAEKLFF,TGTGCCACCAGTGACCACGGACAGGGCAAGGGAGACGCTGAAAAACTGTTTTTT
TRBJ1-6,.,TRBV7-8,.,CASSVDGERSPLHF,TGTGCCAGCAGCGTAGACGGGGAGCGGTCGCCCCTCCACTTT
TRBJ1-1,TRBD1,TRBV19,.,CASSGGQGDTEAFF,TGTGCCAGTAGTGGGGGACAGGGTGACACTGAAGCTTTCTTT
TRBJ2-5,TRBD2,TRBV7-2,.,CASSARGTSGTQYF,TGTGCCAGCAGCGCCCGCGGGACTAGCGGGACCCAGTACTTC
TRBJ1-1,.,TRBV5-4,many,CASSKDTRNTEAFF,TGTGCCAGCAGCAAGGACACGAGGAACACTGAAGCTTTCTTT
TRBJ1-3,.,TRBV4-1,.,CASSQDTHSGNTIYF,TGCGCCAGCAGCCAAGATACGCACTCTGGAAACACCATATATTTT